This passage covers 9 T cell receptor beta chains from one sample sequenced in a study of response to subunit inactivated influenza vaccine. TCRdb ran MiXCR on the RT-PCR reads and lists one entry per CDR3 protein. This table holds roughly 650,000 distinct CDR3 sequences, 14% found once. Specimen: PBMCs from blood, collected roughly 15 days before vaccination. All receptors derive from a man in his fifties or sixties who received an inactivated influenza vaccine.

The V and J genes are TRBV15 and TRBJ1-2, with TRBD1 identical over 9 bases. The CDR3 runs to 16 residues. Germline lookup yields CDR1 LNHNV and CDR2 YYDKDF (reference sequence). V lost 5 bases to trimming and J lost 4 bases; unmatched junction nucleotides: 11. The CDR3 DNA is TGTGCCACCAGCCTCGCCCCGGGACAGGGACCCTATGGCTACACCTTC. Its translation: CATSLAPGQGPYGYTF.

This clonotype was counted many times. The V gene is TRBV12-3 or TRBV12-4, the J gene TRBJ2-1; D not resolved. Trimming pared 3 bases from V and 6 bases from J, leaving 9 bases between. The CDR3 extends over 13 amino acids. The CDR3: CASSFAGINEQFF. CDR3 nucleotides: TGTGCCAGCAGTTTCGCAGGAATCAATGAGCAGTTCTTC.

This clonotype has only a few counts. CDR3 bases: TGCAGCGTTGAGGGCCGCACAACCTACGAGCAGTACTTC. Residues: CSVEGRTTYEQYF. The V and J genes are TRBV29-1 and TRBJ2-7; D not certain. Germline CDR1 reads SQVTM; CDR2 reads ANQGSEA. The CDR3 is 13 amino acids. Trimming pared 3 bases from V and 2 bases from J, leaving 11 bases between.

There are many counts of this clonotype. The chain employs TRBV20-1 and TRBJ1-1; 7 bases align to TRBD1. This CDR3 is built from 14 residues. The V segment lost 7 bases and the J segment 0 bases; nucleotides outside the gene matches: 8. The germline V gene has CDR1 DFQATT and CDR2 SNEGSKA (reference sequence). CDR3 in amino acids: CSGTTGPMNTEAFF. The CDR3 DNA is TGCAGTGGCACGACAGGGCCCATGAACACTGAAGCTTTCTTT.

In its sample, this clonotype was seen a few times. This chain uses TRBV12-3 or TRBV12-4 with TRBJ2-2; TRBD2 matches 15 bases. Unmatched junction bases numbered 19, after V lost 8 bases and J lost 6 bases. There are 20 residues in the CDR3. This CDR3 is CASQNAPGTSGRPGPGELFF. CDR3 DNA: TGTGCCAGCCAGAACGCACCCGGGACTAGCGGGAGGCCTGGCCCCGGGGAGCTGTTTTTT.

This clonotype has a count of ten or more. The chain carries TRBV29-1 and TRBJ2-3, with TRBD1 matching over 7 bases. CDR3 length: 14 amino acids. V was pared by 7 bases and J by 2 bases, with 9 bases of the junction left unmatched. Germline values: CDR1 SQVTM, CDR2 ANQGSEA. Here the CDR3 DNA reads TGCAGCGACCTACAGGGGTGGGACACAGATACGCAGTATTTT. Its protein product is CSDLQGWDTDTQYF.

This clonotype was detected many times. This sequence joins TRBV28 and TRBJ2-1; TRBD2 matches at 7 bases. This CDR3 has 13 amino acids. Germline V CDR1 and CDR2: MDHEN, SYDVKM. V lost 7 bases, J lost 2 bases, and 2 bases stayed unmatched. CDR3 in amino acids: CASKRGAYNEQFF. CDR3 sequence (DNA): TGTGCCAGCAAGCGGGGTGCCTACAATGAGCAGTTCTTC.

The chain has TRBV20-1 and TRBJ2-7; a possible D gene is TRBD2 (5 bases). Germline loops: CDR1 DFQATT, CDR2 SNEGSKA (reference sequence). The length of the CDR3 is 12 residues. V shed 0 bases and J shed 6 bases, with 9 bases lying between them. The CDR3 sequence: CSAREGAGEQYF. The CDR3 bases are TGCAGTGCTAGAGAAGGTGCGGGCGAGCAGTACTTC.

The J gene is TRBJ2-5, the V gene TRBV7-2, with D tentatively TRBD1 (8 bases). Germline V gene data show CDR1 as SGHTA and CDR2 as FQGNSA. The CDR3 is 12 residues long. Trimming stripped 5 bases from V and 12 bases from J, with 16 bases between. The DNA of the CDR3 is TGTGCCAGCAGCAACAGGACAGGGACTAAGTACTTC. Amino acids: CASSNRTGTKYF.